The text below deals with one T cell receptor (beta chain). The antigen remains undetermined. The data stem from a study of CD8 T cells in ankylosing spondylitis. Notes on the study in general: Prior work had noted some motif variants in reactive arthritis blood and synovial fluid. Characteristic, it appeared, of ankylosing spondylitis blood was a TCR beta motif of several highly homologous variants. CD8+ by phenotype, disease-linked clones were relatively rare in peripheral blood. Matched ankylosing spondylitis synovial fluid reportedly showed significant enrichment of disease-linked clones.

From the 5' RACE reads, TCRdb called clonotypes with MiXCR, one entry per CDR3 protein. Of around 430,000 distinct CDR3 sequences listed, 15% to 20% were seen once; the top ten hold 0.95% to 1.1%. CDR3 size: 13 residues. Germline values: CDR1 SGHAT, CDR2 FQNNGV. V lost 5 bases and J 13 bases, leaving 18 bases between the germline ends. The TCR sequence derives from a male donor with ankylosing spondylitis. This rearrangement joins TRBV11-2 to TRBJ2-1; possible D gene TRBD2, 6 bases. Sequencing was done on a sample of blood, either unsorted or a sorted T cell fraction (not recorded which). The CDR3 nucleotides are TGTGCCAGCAGCCCCCCGGGACTTGCGGCCCAGTTCTTC. Translating it yields CASSPPGLAAQFF.